This T cell receptor beta chain stems from a study of shared clonotypes between healthy human individuals. With regard to this clone: Its antigen is unknown.

Recent vaccinations or acute infections were absent in the healthy HIV-negative adult donors. Into CD45RA+ naive and CD45RA-negative memory subsets, the CD4+ cells were split. Whole-study findings and limits: Clonotype sharing among donors was thought likely to change with sequencing depth.

The CDR3 runs to 14 residues. V was clipped by 1 base and J by 6 bases, with 10 bases between them. Germline V lookup: CDR1 SGHDN, CDR2 FVKESK. The method was immunoSEQ multiplex PCR; TCRdb's version includes in-frame clones alone and lacks a portion of them. Of some 2.4 million clones in the sample, 93% were seen once. J is TRBJ1-5 and V is TRBV14; a possible D gene is TRBD1 (5 bases). Material for sequencing was naive CD4+ T cells from PBMCs. Subset in this sample: CD45RA+ positively selected. This TCR came from a man aged 18 to 29 in good health. Some clones in this sample may be carry-over from other donors' samples. The CDR3 is CASSQVGTGQPQHF. CDR3 in DNA: TGTGCCAGCAGCCAAGTAGGGACGGGTCAGCCCCAGCATTTT.